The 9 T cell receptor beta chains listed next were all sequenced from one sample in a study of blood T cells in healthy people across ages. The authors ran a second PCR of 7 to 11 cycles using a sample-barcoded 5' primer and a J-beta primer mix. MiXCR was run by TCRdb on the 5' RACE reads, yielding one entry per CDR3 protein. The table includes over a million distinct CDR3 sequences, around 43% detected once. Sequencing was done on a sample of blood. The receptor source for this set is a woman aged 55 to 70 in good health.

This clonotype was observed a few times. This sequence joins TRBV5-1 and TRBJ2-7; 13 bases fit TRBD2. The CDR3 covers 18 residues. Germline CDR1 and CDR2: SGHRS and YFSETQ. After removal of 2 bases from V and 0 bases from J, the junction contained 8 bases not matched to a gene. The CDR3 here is CASSFPGLAGRDSYEQYF. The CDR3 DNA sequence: TGCGCCAGCAGCTTTCCGGGACTAGCGGGACGTGACTCCTACGAGCAGTACTTC.

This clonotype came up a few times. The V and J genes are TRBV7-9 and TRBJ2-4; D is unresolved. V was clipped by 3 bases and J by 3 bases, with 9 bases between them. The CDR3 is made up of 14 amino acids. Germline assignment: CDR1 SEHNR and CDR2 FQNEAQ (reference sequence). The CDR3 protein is CASSLGRSKNIQYF. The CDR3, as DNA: TGTGCCAGCAGCTTGGGCAGAAGCAAAAACATTCAGTACTTC.

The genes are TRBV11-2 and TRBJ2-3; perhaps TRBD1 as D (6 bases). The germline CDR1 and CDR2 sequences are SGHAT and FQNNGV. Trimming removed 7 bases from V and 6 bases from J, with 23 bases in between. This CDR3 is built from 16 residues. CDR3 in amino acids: CASTPRIQGTGDTQYF. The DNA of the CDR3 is TGTGCCAGCACCCCCCGGATCCAGGGGACGGGGGATACGCAGTATTTT.

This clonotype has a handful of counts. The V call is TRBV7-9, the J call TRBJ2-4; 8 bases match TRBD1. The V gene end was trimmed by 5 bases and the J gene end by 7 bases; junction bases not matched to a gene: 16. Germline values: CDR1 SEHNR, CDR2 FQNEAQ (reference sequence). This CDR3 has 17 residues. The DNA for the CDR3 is TGTGCCAGCAGCCCCCCGGCGGCTGGGGACAGGAGGAACATTCAGTACTTC. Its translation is CASSPPAAGDRRNIQYF.

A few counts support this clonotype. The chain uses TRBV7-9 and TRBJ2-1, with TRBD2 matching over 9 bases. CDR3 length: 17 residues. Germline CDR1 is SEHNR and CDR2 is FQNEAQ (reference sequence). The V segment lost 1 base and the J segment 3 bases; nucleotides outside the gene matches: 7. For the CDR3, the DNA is TGTGCCAGCAGCTTAGGAAATAGCGGGAGAATCTACAATGAGCAGTTCTTC. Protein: CASSLGNSGRIYNEQFF.

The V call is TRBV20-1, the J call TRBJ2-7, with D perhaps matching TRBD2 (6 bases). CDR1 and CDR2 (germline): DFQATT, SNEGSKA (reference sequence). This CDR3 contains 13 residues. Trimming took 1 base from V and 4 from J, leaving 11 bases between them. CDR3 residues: CSARGGTVYEQYF. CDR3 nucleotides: TGCAGTGCTAGAGGCGGGACGGTTTACGAGCAGTACTTC.

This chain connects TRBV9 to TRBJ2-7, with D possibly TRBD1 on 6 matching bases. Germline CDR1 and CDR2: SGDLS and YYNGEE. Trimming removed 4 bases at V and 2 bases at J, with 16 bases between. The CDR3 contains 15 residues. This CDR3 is CASSSTHRDTYEQYF. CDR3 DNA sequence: TGTGCCAGCAGCTCCACTCACCGGGACACCTACGAGCAGTACTTC. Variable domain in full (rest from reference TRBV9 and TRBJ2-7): DSGVTQTPKHLITATGQRVTLRCSPRSGDLSVYWYQQSLDQGLQFLIQYYNGEERAKGNILERFSAQQFPDLHSELNLSSLELGDSALYFCASSSTHRDTYEQYFGPGTRLTVT.

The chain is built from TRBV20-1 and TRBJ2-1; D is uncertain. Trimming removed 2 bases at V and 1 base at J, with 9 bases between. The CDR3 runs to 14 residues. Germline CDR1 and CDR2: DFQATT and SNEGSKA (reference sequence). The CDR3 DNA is TGCAGTGCTAGATATCGTGGGTCCTACAATGAGCAGTTCTTC. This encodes CSARYRGSYNEQFF.

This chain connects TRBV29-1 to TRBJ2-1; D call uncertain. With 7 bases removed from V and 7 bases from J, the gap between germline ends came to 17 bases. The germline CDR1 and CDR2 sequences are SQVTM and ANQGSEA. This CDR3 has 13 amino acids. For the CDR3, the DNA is TGCAGCGCGACGTCAGGAGTAAGAAATGAGCAGTTCTTC. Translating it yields CSATSGVRNEQFF.